The entry below describes one T cell receptor beta chain. This record belongs to a study of blood T cell repertoires in COVID-19. Across the whole study: Both acute and convalescent COVID-19 samples were obtained from the United States, Italy and Spain.

This CDR3 is 13 amino acids long. From germline, CDR1 is ENHRY and CDR2 SYGVKD. Deletions cut 10 bases from V and 0 bases from J, with 13 bases between. Using immunoSEQ multiplex PCR, the repertoire was profiled, and TCRdb retains in-frame clones only, with some absent. The profile shows 310,000 or so clones, nearly 90% of them singletons. Assignment of participants to cohorts was predicated upon participant-reported clinical history. What the recovered Cohort 3 donors had was two negative PCRs, clearance, or symptom resolution. Sequencing was carried out using PBMCs or T cells enriched from blood (not recorded which). The chain combines TRBV10-3 with TRBJ2-7; D might be TRBD2 (6 bases). The TCR sequence derives from a woman in her thirties who had recovered from COVID-19. The CDR3 coding sequence is TGTGCCACCGGGGGAAGTAGCTCCTACGAGCAGTACTTC. It translates to CATGGSSSYEQYF.